The rows below give T cell receptor beta chains drawn from one sample of a study of T cells in Graves' hyperthyroidism and ophthalmopathy. TCRdb reanalysed the multiplex PCR reads using MiXCR and keeps one entry per CDR3 protein. The sample lists roughly 420,000 distinct CDR3 sequences; about 13% were seen once. The specimen sequenced was blood. The receptors derive from a woman aged 18-35 years with Graves' hyperthyroidism. Each CDR3 is given with its conserved first and last residue. The D gene is left open where the match is weak. Clone size is not always given. Where it is, it says once, few, many or a class for expanded clones.

clone_size: many; d_call: -; j_call: TRBJ2-1; v_call: TRBV6-2/TRBV6-3; cdr3_length: 13; cdr3_nt: TGTGCCACCGGACATTTCCTTAGCAATGAGCAGTTCTTC; cdr3_aa: CATGHFLSNEQFF
clone_size: -; d_call: -; j_call: TRBJ1-1; v_call: TRBV27; cdr3_length: 15; cdr3_nt: TGTGCCAGCAGTTTATCGCCGGGACTAAGCACTGAAGCTTTCTTT; cdr3_aa: CASSLSPGLSTEAFF
clone_size: many; d_call: -; j_call: TRBJ2-1; v_call: TRBV6-6; cdr3_length: 11; cdr3_nt: TGTGCCAGCAGTTACTTCAATGAGCAGTTCTTC; cdr3_aa: CASSYFNEQFF
clone_size: many; d_call: -; j_call: TRBJ1-6; v_call: TRBV9; cdr3_length: 13; cdr3_nt: TGTGCCAGCAGCGTTGGGGAGGGATCACCCCTCCACTTT; cdr3_aa: CASSVGEGSPLHF
clone_size: few; d_call: -; j_call: TRBJ1-4; v_call: TRBV27; cdr3_length: 18; cdr3_nt: TGTGCCAGCAGTCCTCCGAGACTTAACAGGGTGGAGGGCGAAAAACTGTTTTTT; cdr3_aa: CASSPPRLNRVEGEKLFF
clone_size: few; d_call: -; j_call: TRBJ2-1; v_call: TRBV5-6; cdr3_length: 12; cdr3_nt: TGTGCCAGCAGCGACCAACGTGCGGAGCAGTTCTTC; cdr3_aa: CASSDQRAEQFF
clone_size: few; d_call: -; j_call: TRBJ2-1; v_call: TRBV7-2; cdr3_length: 13; cdr3_nt: TGTGCCAGCAGCCCCTGGCGGGAAGGGAAGCAGTTCTTC; cdr3_aa: CASSPWREGKQFF
clone_size: few; d_call: -; j_call: TRBJ2-3; v_call: TRBV5-1; cdr3_length: 15; cdr3_nt: TGCGCCAGCAGCCACCGGGAGTCCGGGGGAGATACGCAGTATTTT; cdr3_aa: CASSHRESGGDTQYF
clone_size: few; d_call: TRBD2; j_call: TRBJ2-2; v_call: TRBV6-1; cdr3_length: 15; cdr3_nt: TGTGCCACCAAGATACTAGCGGGAGTCGTAAAGGAGCTGTTTTTT; cdr3_aa: CATKILAGVVKELFF
clone_size: many; d_call: -; j_call: TRBJ2-5; v_call: TRBV7-2; cdr3_length: 12; cdr3_nt: TGTGCCAGCAGCTCCCGGGGGGAGACCCAGTACTTC; cdr3_aa: CASSSRGETQYF
clone_size: many; d_call: -; j_call: TRBJ2-1; v_call: TRBV11-2; cdr3_length: 12; cdr3_nt: TGTGCCAGCAGCTTCCGAACTCAGGAGCAGTTCTTC; cdr3_aa: CASSFRTQEQFF
clone_size: -; d_call: TRBD2; j_call: TRBJ2-2; v_call: TRBV5-6; cdr3_length: 16; cdr3_nt: TGTGCCAGCAGCTCACCGGGGGGAGGGCACACCGGGGAGCTGTTTTTT; cdr3_aa: CASSSPGGGHTGELFF
clone_size: -; d_call: TRBD2; j_call: TRBJ2-7; v_call: TRBV6-1; cdr3_length: 18; cdr3_nt: TGTGCCAGCAGCCTTTTTGTACAGGGAAGCGGGAGGGCGTACGAGCAGTACTTC; cdr3_aa: CASSLFVQGSGRAYEQYF
clone_size: -; d_call: -; j_call: TRBJ1-6; v_call: TRBV11-2; cdr3_length: 16; cdr3_nt: TGTGCCAGCAGCTTAGCGGGCAGAGACTATAATTCACCCCTCCACTTT; cdr3_aa: CASSLAGRDYNSPLHF
clone_size: many; d_call: TRBD1; j_call: TRBJ1-5; v_call: TRBV20-1; cdr3_length: 14; cdr3_nt: TGCAGTGCTGATGACAGGGTTGGCAATCAGCCCCAGCATTTT; cdr3_aa: CSADDRVGNQPQHF
clone_size: many; d_call: -; j_call: TRBJ1-1; v_call: TRBV7-2; cdr3_length: 13; cdr3_nt: TGTGCCAGCAGCTTAGATTTTAAGACTGAAGCTTTCTTT; cdr3_aa: CASSLDFKTEAFF
clone_size: many; d_call: TRBD1; j_call: TRBJ1-1; v_call: TRBV12-3/TRBV12-4; cdr3_length: 14; cdr3_nt: TGTGCCGGCGTACGGGGACAGGGGGTAACTGAAGCTTTCTTT; cdr3_aa: CAGVRGQGVTEAFF
clone_size: few; d_call: -; j_call: TRBJ1-1; v_call: TRBV7-9; cdr3_length: 17; cdr3_nt: TGTGCCAGCAGCTTAAGGGGTGGGGCAGGGATAGCCACTGAAGCTTTCTTT; cdr3_aa: CASSLRGGAGIATEAFF
clone_size: many; d_call: -; j_call: TRBJ2-3; v_call: TRBV6-2/TRBV6-3; cdr3_length: 14; cdr3_nt: TGTGCCAGCAGACCCCTAGGGTCGGAAGATACGCAGTATTTT; cdr3_aa: CASRPLGSEDTQYF
clone_size: few; d_call: -; j_call: TRBJ1-3; v_call: TRBV30; cdr3_length: 15; cdr3_nt: TGTGCCTGGAGCCCGATCGGAACGGCTGGAAACACCATATATTTT; cdr3_aa: CAWSPIGTAGNTIYF
clone_size: many; d_call: TRBD2; j_call: TRBJ2-7; v_call: TRBV5-1; cdr3_length: 18; cdr3_nt: TGCGCCAGCAGCTTTCGAGGTGGTCAGCGGCGGGAGTTCCACGAGCAGTACTTC; cdr3_aa: CASSFRGGQRREFHEQYF
clone_size: many; d_call: TRBD1; j_call: TRBJ1-2; v_call: TRBV18; cdr3_length: 14; cdr3_nt: TGTGCCAGCTCACTACAGGGACAGGAGTCTGGCTACACCTTC; cdr3_aa: CASSLQGQESGYTF
clone_size: many; d_call: -; j_call: TRBJ2-5; v_call: TRBV6-5; cdr3_length: 14; cdr3_nt: TGTGCCAGCAGTTACTCGGTCAGACAAGAGACCCAGTACTTC; cdr3_aa: CASSYSVRQETQYF
clone_size: many; d_call: -; j_call: TRBJ2-3; v_call: TRBV12-3/TRBV12-4; cdr3_length: 13; cdr3_nt: TGTGCCAGCGGGGTTTATAGCGGAGATACGCAGTATTTT; cdr3_aa: CASGVYSGDTQYF
clone_size: many; d_call: -; j_call: TRBJ1-5; v_call: TRBV13; cdr3_length: 14; cdr3_nt: TGTGCCAGCAGCTTAGGCCTGCGCTATCAGCCCCAGCATTTT; cdr3_aa: CASSLGLRYQPQHF
clone_size: -; d_call: TRBD2; j_call: TRBJ2-2; v_call: TRBV28; cdr3_length: 13; cdr3_nt: TGTGCCAGCAGTTTGCGTATTAGCGGGGAGCTGCTTTTT; cdr3_aa: CASSLRISGELLF
clone_size: few; d_call: -; j_call: TRBJ2-7; v_call: TRBV30; cdr3_length: 11; cdr3_nt: TGTGCCTGGAGTAAAGGGTTTGAGCAGTACTTC; cdr3_aa: CAWSKGFEQYF
clone_size: many; d_call: TRBD1; j_call: TRBJ2-3; v_call: TRBV20-1; cdr3_length: 15; cdr3_nt: TGCAGTGCTAGACCGGGACAGGGGAGGTCAGATACGCAGTATTTT; cdr3_aa: CSARPGQGRSDTQYF
clone_size: -; d_call: -; j_call: TRBJ2-1; v_call: TRBV19; cdr3_length: 15; cdr3_nt: TGTGCCAGTAGTAATAGGGACGGCTCCTACAATGAGCAGTTCTTC; cdr3_aa: CASSNRDGSYNEQFF
clone_size: many; d_call: -; j_call: TRBJ2-3; v_call: TRBV5-1; cdr3_length: 14; cdr3_nt: TGCGCCAGCAGCTTCGACCAAAGCACAGATACGCAGTATTTT; cdr3_aa: CASSFDQSTDTQYF
clone_size: few; d_call: -; j_call: TRBJ1-5; v_call: TRBV20-1; cdr3_length: 13; cdr3_nt: TGCAGTGCTAGAGTGAGCGGCAATCAGCCCCAGCATTTT; cdr3_aa: CSARVSGNQPQHF
clone_size: few; d_call: -; j_call: TRBJ1-2; v_call: TRBV30; cdr3_length: 12; cdr3_nt: TGTGCCGGCAGGCCTGGTAACTATGGCTACACCTTC; cdr3_aa: CAGRPGNYGYTF
clone_size: many; d_call: -; j_call: TRBJ2-7; v_call: TRBV7-8; cdr3_length: 14; cdr3_nt: TGTGCCAGCAGCTTAGAGCGGCTCTCCTACGAGCAGTACTTC; cdr3_aa: CASSLERLSYEQYF
clone_size: -; d_call: TRBD2; j_call: TRBJ2-3; v_call: TRBV12-3/TRBV12-4; cdr3_length: 14; cdr3_nt: TGTGCCGGCAGACGACTAGCGGGGGGGGATACGCAGTATTTT; cdr3_aa: CAGRRLAGGDTQYF
clone_size: few; d_call: TRBD1; j_call: TRBJ2-6; v_call: TRBV6-2/TRBV6-3; cdr3_length: 21; cdr3_nt: TGTGCCAGCAGTTACTCGATATATCCTACAGGGGCGGCCTCTGGGGCCAACGTCCTGACTTTC; cdr3_aa: CASSYSIYPTGAASGANVLTF
clone_size: many; d_call: -; j_call: TRBJ1-1; v_call: TRBV20-1; cdr3_length: 16; cdr3_nt: TGCAGTGCTAGACCGACACCACGCCGCCTGGACACTGAAGCTTTCTTT; cdr3_aa: CSARPTPRRLDTEAFF
clone_size: many; d_call: -; j_call: TRBJ2-7; v_call: TRBV7-8; cdr3_length: 13; cdr3_nt: TGTGCCAGCAGCTTAGGAACATTGTGGGAGCAGTACTTC; cdr3_aa: CASSLGTLWEQYF
clone_size: -; d_call: TRBD1; j_call: TRBJ1-2; v_call: TRBV19; cdr3_length: 15; cdr3_nt: TGTGCCAGTAGTGGGGGACAGGGCCCTAACTATGGCTACACCTTC; cdr3_aa: CASSGGQGPNYGYTF
clone_size: -; d_call: -; j_call: TRBJ1-1; v_call: TRBV27; cdr3_length: 13; cdr3_nt: TGTGCCAGCAGCCATAGGGAGAACACTGAAGCTTTCTTT; cdr3_aa: CASSHRENTEAFF
clone_size: many; d_call: -; j_call: TRBJ2-7; v_call: TRBV2; cdr3_length: 14; cdr3_nt: TGTGCCAGTCGGTTTGGGGACACCCGGGGTGAGCAGTACTTC; cdr3_aa: CASRFGDTRGEQYF
clone_size: many; d_call: -; j_call: TRBJ1-2; v_call: TRBV12-3/TRBV12-4; cdr3_length: 14; cdr3_nt: TGTGCCAGCAGCTGGGAGGGGGTAAATTATGGCTACACCTTC; cdr3_aa: CASSWEGVNYGYTF
clone_size: many; d_call: TRBD2; j_call: TRBJ2-7; v_call: TRBV27; cdr3_length: 16; cdr3_nt: TGTGCCAGCAGTGATAGACTAGCGGTCCCCTCCTACGAGCAGTACTTC; cdr3_aa: CASSDRLAVPSYEQYF
clone_size: many; d_call: -; j_call: TRBJ2-1; v_call: TRBV7-2; cdr3_length: 13; cdr3_nt: TGTGCCAGCAGGGTGGGGCCAAACAATGAGCAGTTCTTC; cdr3_aa: CASRVGPNNEQFF
clone_size: few; d_call: TRBD1; j_call: TRBJ2-3; v_call: TRBV19; cdr3_length: 18; cdr3_nt: TGTGCCAGTAGTATTTTGAAAACCGGGACAGGATCCACAGATACGCAGTATTTT; cdr3_aa: CASSILKTGTGSTDTQYF
clone_size: many; d_call: -; j_call: TRBJ2-2; v_call: TRBV5-1; cdr3_length: 15; cdr3_nt: TGCGCCAGCAGCTTGGATTGGCGATTAGCCGGGGAGCTGTTTTTT; cdr3_aa: CASSLDWRLAGELFF
clone_size: many; d_call: TRBD2; j_call: TRBJ2-1; v_call: TRBV20-1; cdr3_length: 15; cdr3_nt: TGCAGTGCGCCTACCGGGACTAGCCGCTACAATGAGCAGTTCTTC; cdr3_aa: CSAPTGTSRYNEQFF
clone_size: -; d_call: -; j_call: TRBJ2-2; v_call: TRBV5-1; cdr3_length: 14; cdr3_nt: TGCGCCAGCAGCTTGCAAGGGGTCAGCGGGGAGCTGTTTTTT; cdr3_aa: CASSLQGVSGELFF
clone_size: many; d_call: TRBD1; j_call: TRBJ1-2; v_call: TRBV6-1; cdr3_length: 15; cdr3_nt: TGTGCCAGCAGTGACCCCGACAGGGCTAACTATGGCTACACCTTC; cdr3_aa: CASSDPDRANYGYTF
clone_size: -; d_call: -; j_call: TRBJ2-1; v_call: TRBV6-1; cdr3_length: 14; cdr3_nt: TGTGCCAGCAGCGGGACCGTCTCCTACAATGAGCAGTTCTTC; cdr3_aa: CASSGTVSYNEQFF